This TCR beta chain was recovered during a study of long-term antiretroviral therapy in people with HIV (dated by TCRdb to 2021 to 2024). About the full investigation: Collection of the earliest samples took place about a decade ahead of the 2015 WHO recommendation for immediate ART, at a time when ART was typically delayed until CD4 counts fell. A retrospective serial study tested whether changes in peripheral blood TRB repertoire composition and diversity were associated with ART initiation and durable HIV suppression. From fewer than 35 adults with confirmed HIV infection, the cohort provided roughly 200 cryopreserved PBMC samples, gathered serially across a mean of around six years (range 1-12). Among the 25 to 35 participants with HIV, eleven were female. No cross-contamination during QIAcube processing was seen in test extractions of a monoclonal T-cell line run alongside 33 polyclonal samples. Broader findings and caveats from the paper: Inferences about post-ART repertoire changes are limited because no data were available on ART adherence, viral resistance or therapy changes. The samples span the years 2004 to 2017, and the ART regimens used at that time may not be as effective as current regimens. Because cell numbers in pre-ART samples were limited, unsorted PBMC were profiled instead of sorted CD4+ and CD8+ T cells. ART initiation was associated with a significant increase in TRB diversity, but diversity stayed significantly below transplant donor controls even after long-term ART. At every time point, the repertoire was dominated by expanded TRB clones first identified before ART initiation, although this dominance fluctuated and, in many PLHIV, declined after ART. Owing to limited PBMC availability, only the TCR beta chain was sequenced, without alpha chain pairing. Narrower CDR3 length ranges were observed in HIV repertoires than in controls, and an antigen-experienced repertoire with only a slight naive shift after ART was suggested by the network structure.

As regards this clone: It lacks a known antigen. Within one base of it there is no much larger clone, and no base qualities were kept.

Participants were included only if at least one PBMC sample before ART initiation and at least two post-ART samples were available. Treatment was received in the United States of America by all participants with HIV. Before DNA extraction, cryopreserved samples of about 0.9-11 million PBMC were thawed and then washed. At the time of the earliest PBMC sample, participants with HIV were aged between about 20 and 55 years. Per participant, PBMC samples came from 1-4 timepoints prior to ART initiation and 2-8 timepoints following ART initiation, for a median of 7 samples. For every participant, serial HIV viral load, CD4+ T-cell count, ART history and demographic data were obtained. Genomic DNA was extracted from unsorted PBMC with a Qiagen kit on a QIAcube, processed in batches of 12 samples. The CDR3 has 14 amino acids, counting the end cysteine and phenylalanine. Of all the DNA, just the CDR3 is kept, 42 bases in frame from base 1. Trimming costs V 5 bases and J 3 bases, and their ends lie 14 bases apart. Based on the germline V gene, the CDR1 and CDR2 sequences are MDHEN and SYDVKM.

Sequencing of the TRB variable region was done with the immunoSEQ hsTCRB v3.0 assay at survey level resolution. The targeted TRB sequencing depth was about 40,000-50,000 T-cell genomes per sample. Pooled TRB libraries were sequenced on an Illumina MiSeq with a v3 150-cycle kit. The original methods were these. Repertoire analysis was run in R within a reproducible Nextflow workflow that covered QC, data transformation and analysis. LymphoSeq2, an R package for exploring AIRR-Seq data, was used to implement custom analyses. Several samples yielding fewer than 5000 total TRB sequences were excluded, leaving 150 to 200 analyzed HIV repertoires. Among the roughly 190 retained HIV repertoires, 55 to 65 were collected before ART initiation and some 130 after ART initiation. Repertoires were downsampled to 5000 TRB nucleotide sequences, and summary statistics were averaged over 100 downsampling iterations. TRB sequences were retained for analysis only if CDR3 regions of at least seven amino acids were present. Two measures captured diversity: a Shannon entropy-derived clonality score and the Gini coefficient. In the repertoire networks, any two of the top 5000 CDR3 amino acid sequences were linked whenever the two sequences differed by an edit distance of one. GLIPH2 predicted antigen specificity groups and MHC restriction for TRB CDR3 amino acid sequences. To flag known associations with CMV, EBV, HIV or tissue antigens, CDR3 amino acid sequences were compared against VDJdb and McPAS-TCR. Pre-ART, post-ART and control groups were compared with Wilcoxon signed-rank tests and Holm-Bonferroni correction. In its TCRdb copy, this immuneACCESS table keeps in-frame sequences only and misses some clones. Where compared with another copy, unresolved V genes explain less than half of these, and the others have no known cause. The V and J calls and clone size were taken over from that table, and D and trimming were inferred from the DNA. Recorded for this sample are tens of thousands of clones; roughly 85% of them occurred a single time. Of the sample, about 10% falls within the top ten clones.

The chain joins TRBV28 to TRBJ2-7, with TRBD1 tentatively as D gene (6 bases match). The input for sequencing was unsorted PBMCs, taken 0.8 years before starting antiretroviral therapy. This receptor was obtained from a man between 18 and 29 years old with HIV. For the CDR3, the sequence is CASSSGTGYYEQYF. The DNA sequence is as follows: TGTGCCAGCAGTAGCGGAACAGGGTACTACGAGCAGTACTTC. Joined to the reference TRBV28 and TRBJ2-7 proteins, this CDR3 gives the full variable domain: DVKVTQSSRYLVKRTGEKVFLECVQDMDHENMFWYRQDPGLGLRLIYFSYDVKMKEKGDIPEGYSVSREKKERFSLILESASTNQTSMYLCASSSGTGYYEQYFGPGTRLTVT.